The T cell receptor (beta chain) under discussion was sequenced for a study of cytomegalovirus exposure and HLA in healthy donors (dated by TCRdb to 2016 to 2017). Looking at the study overall: In an earlier analysis of 587 of the donors, 276 Gb of sequence data and 90 million to 120 million unique TCR beta sequences from approximately 180 million T cells were reported. An early release covering roughly 640 HLA-typed donors comprised 250 to 350 gigabases of sequencing data and approximately 85 million unique TCR sequences. Of the 300 to 500 genotyped donors, 75% to 85% were placed in the genetic ancestry cluster associated with self-reported Caucasian donors. The study aimed to test whether signatures of past pathogen exposure could be identified by cataloging public T cell receptors. The study profiled the T cell repertoires of 500 to 800 subjects by immunosequencing and related them to cytomegalovirus serostatus. Along with the approximately 700-subject first cohort, a separate validation cohort of about 110 different subjects was used. To predict cytomegalovirus infection status, the study brought together high-throughput TCR immunosequencing, statistical association of individual TCRs with disease status, and machine learning. To study patterns of TCR occurrence, a later analysis re-analyzed previously published TCR beta repertoires from hundreds of donors and added high-resolution HLA genotyping. Rather than drawing on any new phenotypic data, the later analysis identified candidate immune exposures from TCR beta sequences and the way those sequences occurred across donors. An earlier analysis of some 500 of the donors applied high-throughput TCR beta sequencing to assess whether each TCR beta V gene segment acted as functional or pseudogenic. Donor age, sex, ethnicity and CMV serostatus were compiled alongside the repertoire data. Genome-wide SNP genotypes for about 65% of the roughly 700 donors were used in a later genetic analysis, which treated that subset as a discovery cohort. Every discovery cohort repertoire had been produced on one sequencing platform. HLA typing covered class I and class II loci at four-digit resolution. Typing coverage differed by locus: A, B, C, DRB1 and DQB1 were typed in roughly 620-640 donors, DQA1 in roughly 500, DPA1 in around 600, and DPB1 in roughly 450. Because of strong linkage in the cohort, five DR-DQ haplotypes were treated as single units for association and clustering. Across approximately 420 genotyped donors of the cohort, an average of about 240,000 unique TCR beta nucleotide sequences per donor were sequenced, and roughly 20% of those sequences were non-productive.

Based on the germline V gene (reference sequence), the CDR1 and CDR2 sequences are LNHDA and SQIVND. The CDR3, from cysteine to phenylalanine, totals 16 residues. The only DNA kept is the CDR3, 48 bases in frame from the first base. Between the V and J ends, shortened by 6 bases and 2 bases respectively, the junction contains 17 bases. Notes on this clone: The clone's antigen remains unknown. No much larger clonotype is one base removed from it; base qualities were not supplied.

In total, around 600 healthy bone marrow donors made up the cohort. Cohort members were all nominally healthy when sampled, although unrecorded immune exposures were likely present. The donor tested CMV seronegative, placing the donor among the 350 or so seronegative members of the cohort. Every donor gave a peripheral blood sample, and the peripheral blood mononuclear cells from that sample were used for TCR beta sequencing. The Qiagen DNeasy Blood Extraction Kit was used to extract genomic DNA from the blood cell samples. What the work shows at the level of the full study, not this receptor alone: Most TCR sequences were observed very rarely across donors, whereas some public TCRs were present in many individuals. Several of the top co-occurrence clusters appeared to be linked to parvovirus B19, influenza, CMV and Epstein-Barr virus, according to a later analysis. The study gave a list of 150 to 200 TCR beta chains associated with cytomegalovirus. Cytomegalovirus status was reported to be diagnosed by the classifier with high specificity and sensitivity in both the original and validation cohorts. Assigning TCR associations to individual alleles was difficult when HLA alleles, especially DR and DQ, strongly co-occurred. An association between a missense DCLRE1C variant and V-gene and J-gene trimming of TCR beta chains was found in a later genetic analysis and replicated in an independent cohort. A further reported finding was that TCR beta sequences accurately predicted the HLA-A and HLA-B alleles for most subjects in the first cohort. In vitro tests confirmed that three of the cytomegalovirus-associated TCR beta chains recognize cytomegalovirus antigens. The presence/absence analyses assumed that sequencing depth was roughly uniform across donors, and that assumption may not be true. In a later analysis, the rate of TCR association differed among HLA loci, with DRB1 alleles having the most associated TCRs and HLA-C alleles having the fewest. A later analysis found that most CMV-associated TCR beta chains appeared HLA-restricted, with HLA associations seemingly driven largely by CMV exposure. At a false discovery rate of 0.05, a later analysis linked approximately 18,000 TCR beta sequences to specific HLA alleles. In an earlier analysis of 587 of the donors, most TCR beta V segments were observed in productive rearrangements about 90% or about 30% of the time, broadly matching IMGT annotations. In this cohort, only TCR beta chains were sequenced, and detectable features were limited by the absence of alpha or paired-chain data. Some IMGT-functional V segments, including TRBV6-2 and TRBV6-3, could not be told apart with the 87-base-pair reads, so those segments were excluded. A group of highly shared sequence variants was considered likely to be a technical artifact of the sequencing pipeline. Correlated functional status among segregating V segments might reflect linkage disequilibrium, but an unknown experimental factor could not be ruled out. Because some donors lacked HLA typing at each locus, the association tests relied only on the typed subset. A later genetic analysis reported fewer N-insertions in productive TCRs among donors in an Asian-associated ancestry cluster than the roughly 700-donor mean. According to the authors, the approach could potentially be generalized to other disease states and immunological phenotypes. For the cohort, immune exposure information was limited to CMV serostatus. A later analysis found that HLA-associated TCR beta chains were more clonally expanded and had lower generation probabilities than equally common non-associated chains. Over 15 rarely observed V segments, including chromosome 9 orphons, were excluded from the earlier analysis of about 610 of the donors because counts were too low.

The library was produced with the immunoSEQ multiplex PCR assay. For the multiplex PCR, a mixture combining 60 forward primers for TCR Vbeta segments and 13 reverse primers for TCR Jbeta segments was used. A multiplex PCR assay on genomic DNA amplified the CDR3 region of rearranged TCR beta genes. On the Illumina HiSeq System, the amplified TCR beta libraries were sequenced as 87-base-pair reads. The original pipeline was this. A later analysis tallied roughly 76 million unique TCR beta chains across the 610 or so repertoires, and some 10 million of those chains were shared by two or more donors. To remove PCR and sequencing errors, raw reads were error-corrected and collapsed into unique sequences using a nearest-neighbor algorithm that merged closely related sequences. V, D and J gene segments were assigned by aligning CDR3 sequences to IMGT reference sequences. Each retained sequence needed at least a six-nucleotide match to both a V gene segment and a J gene segment. A rearrangement counted as productive if the CDR3 had no stop codons and remained in frame with V and J, and every other rearrangement counted as non-productive. CDR3 was defined according to IMGT convention as the region running from the second conserved V-encoded cysteine to the conserved J-encoded phenylalanine. Sequences without an unambiguous match to a single V gene segment were excluded from the earlier analysis of about 600 of the donors. An earlier analysis of several hundred of the donors called V segments functional above 56.7% productive rearrangements and segregating when the between-donor standard deviation exceeded 5%. A statistical classification framework was built to diagnose cytomegalovirus status from the catalog of TCR beta chain sequences. In a later analysis, TCR nucleotide sequences were compared against IMGT/GENE-DB human TR gene sequences so that V and J genes could be assigned. A later analysis assigned CDR3 sequences and most-parsimonious VDJ recombination scenarios with the TCRdist pipeline. A later analysis defined each TCR beta chain by its CDR3 amino acid sequence plus V-gene family, and excluded reads lacking a unique V-gene family. In a later analysis, some 600 highly shared, low-generation-probability nucleotide sequences were removed to address suspected cross-contamination and a sequencing artifact. In a later analysis, a clonal expansion index for each public chain was calculated from normalized within-repertoire ranks of inferred template counts. In a later analysis, generation probabilities were computed with a VDJ recombination model fitted to out-of-frame rearrangements, and the resulting probabilities were checked against IGoR. In a later analysis, hypergeometric tests were used to score TCR-TCR, TCR-HLA and TCR-CMV co-occurrence, with a repertoire-size bias correction applied to TCR pairs. In a later analysis, false discovery rates were estimated by permuting HLA or CMV assignments 20 times. In a later analysis, co-occurring TCRs were grouped using DBSCAN, and TCRdist sequence similarity was added for clustering within HLA-allele-positive subsets. Repertoires with fewer than 30,000 or more than 120,000 public chains were left out of co-occurrence clustering, as were roughly five repertoires with anomalous nucleotide sharing. The source is immuneACCESS, and TCRdb retained only in-frame sequences with V and J called. Part of the clones is not carried over; for the studies checked, unresolved V genes explain less than half of this, and the remainder is unexplained. V and J calls and clone size are given by that table; D and trimming were obtained from the DNA. Within this sample are about 140,000 clones, with over 75% of them counted one time only. The ten top clones hold about 2.2% of the sample.

This receptor was identified in a man in his fifties in good health and CMV-seronegative. The chain is encoded by TRBV19 joined to TRBJ1-3; the D gene is perhaps TRBD1, on 5 matching bases. The sample was PBMCs. The CDR3 loop reads CASSPPGHLAGNTIYF. The sequenced DNA is TGTGCCAGTAGCCCTCCCGGACATCTGGCTGGAAACACCATATATTTT.